This record looks at one T cell receptor (beta chain) sequence and its context. The antigen remains undetermined. The sample originates from a study of response to subunit inactivated influenza vaccine. The study's findings and limits: Few additional T cells are recruited per seasonal influenza vaccination, authors suggested.

MiXCR was run by TCRdb on the RT-PCR reads, yielding one entry per CDR3 protein. The sample lists about 530,000 distinct CDR3 sequences, approximately 12% occurring once. The source was PBMCs from blood, collected on the day of vaccination. This sequence was found in a man between 45 and 60 years old who received an inactivated influenza vaccine.

CDR3 residues: CSVRRQGTNTEAFF. Written as DNA, the CDR3 is TGCAGCGTACGTAGACAGGGTACGAACACTGAAGCTTTCTTT. The chain links TRBV29-1 to TRBJ1-1; TRBD1 matches 7 bases. This CDR3 is 14 amino acids long. The V and J ends lost 6 bases and 1 base, in that order; junction bases with no gene match: 8. Per germline, CDR1 SQVTM and CDR2 ANQGSEA.